Each of the 29 T cell receptor beta chains below was sequenced from the same sample in a study of blood T cell repertoires in COVID-19. Method: immunoSEQ multiplex PCR; TCRdb's copy keeps in-frame clones and lacks some. The table shows 150,000 to 200,000 clones, with more than 65% occurring only once. The sample consisted of PBMCs or T cells enriched from blood (not recorded which). The source is a man aged 55 to 69 who had recovered from COVID-19.

This clone appeared once. V is TRBV28 and J is TRBJ2-1, with 7 bases that match TRBD2. The germline CDR1 and CDR2 sequences are MDHEN and SYDVKM. The V segment lost 7 bases and the J segment 13 bases; nucleotides outside the gene matches: 10. The CDR3 runs 12 residues. CDR3 nucleotide sequence: TGTGCCAGCACCTGGGGCGGGGGATCTCAGTTCTTC. As protein: CASTWGGGSQFF.

The chain uses TRBV7-3 and TRBJ2-4; weak D call: TRBD2 (6 bases). The V end was cut by 1 base, the J end by 8 bases, with 15 bases between. The CDR3 runs 15 residues. Germline loops: CDR1 SGHTA, CDR2 FQGTGA. The CDR3 bases are TGTGCCAGCAGCTTAAAGCCACCCCCGGGGGACATTCAGTACTTC. Its protein product is CASSLKPPPGDIQYF.

The genes are TRBV10-3 and TRBJ2-3; 9 bases fit TRBD1. The CDR3 sequence is 15 residues long. Trimming at V came to 10 bases and at J to 2 bases, leaving 10 bases not matched to a gene. From germline, CDR1 is ENHRY and CDR2 SYGVKD. The CDR3 coding sequence is TGTGCCACCGGGCCGGGACAGGGTTCCACAGATACGCAGTATTTT. Translating it yields CATGPGQGSTDTQYF.

The chain carries TRBV18 and TRBJ1-1, with D perhaps TRBD1 (5 bases). Germline values: CDR1 KGHSH, CDR2 LQKENI. Trimming took off 4 bases at V and 0 bases at J, with 15 bases between the two ends. CDR3 size: 16 residues. The CDR3 protein is CASSQYGGLMNTEAFF. CDR3 nucleotide sequence: TGTGCCAGCTCACAATACGGGGGTCTGATGAACACTGAAGCTTTCTTT.

This chain joins TRBV27 and TRBJ2-1; TRBD2 agrees at 9 bases. This CDR3 is 19 amino acids long. Looked up from germline, CDR1 is MNHEY and CDR2 is SMNVEV (reference sequence). J gave up 5 bases and V 1 base, and 15 bases lay outside the gene matches. CDR3 DNA sequence: TGTGCCAGCAGTTTATTCCCCCCCTCCATAGCGGGAGTCAACAATGAGCAGTTCTTC. Its translation: CASSLFPPSIAGVNNEQFF.

This clone has just one count. The gene calls are TRBV5-1 and TRBJ2-1, with a possible D match to TRBD1 (5 bases). With 6 bases removed from V and 0 bases from J, the gap between germline ends came to 13 bases. The CDR3 has 15 amino acids. Germline assignment: CDR1 SGHRS and CDR2 YFSETQ. The CDR3, as DNA: TGCGCCAGCAATGAGCAGGGTGGCTCCTACAATGAGCAGTTCTTC. Protein: CASNEQGGSYNEQFF.

V usage is TRBV24-1 and J usage is TRBJ1-5; the D gene is possibly TRBD1 (5 bases). Looked up from germline, CDR1 is KGHDR and CDR2 is SFDVKD. The CDR3 length is 14 residues. Trimming shortened V by 5 bases and J by 7 bases, and 14 bases separated the two germline ends. The CDR3 DNA is TGTGCCACCAGTGGTCGGGGGGATAGACAGCCCCAGCATTTT. Translated, it gives CATSGRGDRQPQHF.

The rearrangement uses TRBV6-5 and TRBJ2-7; 9 positions agree with TRBD1. V was clipped by 6 bases and J by 0 bases; unmatched bases: 6. The CDR3 totals 15 residues. CDR1 MNHEY and CDR2 SVGAGI come from the germline V gene. The CDR3 DNA reads TGTGCCAGCAGGGGACAGGGAGTAAGCTCCTACGAGCAGTACTTC. Protein sequence: CASRGQGVSSYEQYF.

The chain is built from TRBV19 and TRBJ1-2, with D possibly TRBD1 on 6 matching bases. Germline CDR1 reads LNHDA; CDR2 reads SQIVND (reference sequence). The V end was cut by 3 bases, the J end by 8 bases, with 13 bases between. The CDR3 contains 13 residues. Here the CDR3 reads CASSIRTGRGYTF. The DNA of the CDR3 is TGTGCCAGTAGTATCCGAACAGGGCGAGGCTACACCTTC.

V usage is TRBV3-1 (or the pseudogene TRBV3-2) and J usage is TRBJ1-1, with 9 bases identical to TRBD1. The CDR3 length is 14 residues. CDR1 LGHDT and CDR2 YNNKEL come from the germline V gene (reference sequence). The V gene end was trimmed by 5 bases and the J gene end by 6 bases; junction bases not matched to a gene: 7. The CDR3 nucleotides read TGTGCCAGCAGCTCCCACAGGGGGCAGGCTGAAGCTTTCTTT. Its protein is CASSSHRGQAEAFF.

CDR3 sequence: CATSLSQGGEFF. The CDR3 coding sequence is TGTGCCACCAGTCTTTCCCAAGGGGGGGAGTTCTTC. The chain carries TRBV24-1 and TRBJ2-1, with a possible D match to TRBD2 (7 bases). Between the trimmed V and J ends, which lost 6 bases and 14 bases, there was a span of 16 bases. The V gene's germline CDR1 is KGHDR and CDR2 SFDVKD. The CDR3 covers 12 residues.

This chain connects TRBV11-1 to TRBJ2-5; D unresolved. The V gene lost 2 bases and the J gene lost 5 bases, with 9 bases spanning the gap. CDR1 is SGHAT and CDR2 is FQDESV in the germline V gene (reference sequence). The CDR3 has 13 amino acids. Here the CDR3 reads CASSLSLWETQYF. In nucleotides, the CDR3 is TGTGCCAGCAGCTTAAGCCTTTGGGAGACCCAGTACTTC.

The chain recombines TRBV28 with TRBJ2-2; TRBD2 matches at 12 bases. Germline trimming cut 3 bases from V and 0 bases from J; bases unmatched to any gene: 8. This CDR3 is built from 19 residues. The V gene's germline CDR1 is MDHEN and CDR2 SYDVKM. CDR3 in amino acids: CASSFQPGLAGTNTGELFF. The CDR3 DNA is TGTGCCAGCAGTTTTCAACCGGGACTAGCGGGCACGAACACCGGGGAGCTGTTTTTT. The full variable domain, rest sourced from reference TRBV28 and TRBJ2-2, is DVKVTQSSRYLVKRTGEKVFLECVQDMDHENMFWYRQDPGLGLRLIYFSYDVKMKEKGDIPEGYSVSREKKERFSLILESASTNQTSMYLCASSFQPGLAGTNTGELFFGEGSRLTVL.

The chain employs TRBV29-1 and TRBJ1-1; D unresolved. The CDR3 has 13 residues. V dropped 7 bases and J dropped 4 bases, with 16 bases sitting between them. CDR1 is SQVTM, CDR2 ANQGSEA, per germline. In DNA form, the CDR3 reads TGCAGCGGTGGAGGGCAACGGAGCACTGAAGCTTTCTTT. The encoded protein is CSGGGQRSTEAFF. The full variable domain, completed using reference TRBV29-1 and TRBJ1-1, is SAVISQKPSRDICQRGTSLTIQCQVDSQVTMMFWYRQQPGQSLTLIATANQGSEATYESGFVIDKFPISRPNLTFSTLTVSNMSPEDSSIYLCSGGGQRSTEAFFGQGTRLTVV.

The chain combines TRBV11-3 with TRBJ1-5; tentatively, D is TRBD1 (6 bases). Looked up from germline, CDR1 is SGHNT and CDR2 is YENEEA. The CDR3 is 13 amino acids. With 11 bases removed from V and 8 bases from J, the gap between germline ends came to 19 bases. CDR3 bases: TGTGCCCGAACCCTCAGGGGCAGGGAGCCCCAGCATTTT. The encoded protein is CARTLRGREPQHF.

This clone appeared a single time. The chain joins TRBV20-1 to TRBJ2-7; no clear D gene. The CDR3 covers 14 residues. Trimming left V 3 bases short and J 0 bases short, with 12 bases between. Germline-derived CDR1 and CDR2 are DFQATT and SNEGSKA (reference sequence). For the CDR3, the DNA is TGCAGTGCTAGTCGGGTCGGTAGCTCCTACGAGCAGTACTTC. Its protein product is CSASRVGSSYEQYF.

V usage is TRBV29-1 and J usage is TRBJ1-2; 11 bases are shared with TRBD1. The germline gives CDR1 SQVTM, CDR2 ANQGSEA. The V gene end was trimmed by 3 bases and the J gene end by 6 bases; junction bases not matched to a gene: 15. The CDR3 has 17 amino acids. CDR3 protein: CSVDGAQGQGAVHGYTF. In nucleotides, the CDR3 is TGCAGCGTTGACGGGGCCCAAGGACAGGGGGCAGTTCATGGCTACACCTTC.

Written as DNA, the CDR3 is TGTGCCAGCAGCGTAGATGCAGGGGCCGAAATGAACACTGAAGCTTTCTTT. Translating it yields CASSVDAGAEMNTEAFF. The chain carries TRBV9 and TRBJ1-1; possible D gene TRBD1, 6 bases. V lost 0 bases and J lost 0, with 15 bases in between. Germline lookup yields CDR1 SGDLS and CDR2 YYNGEE. The CDR3 spans 17 residues.

The chain couples TRBV28 to TRBJ2-7, with 7 bases aligning to TRBD2. Germline V gene lookup returns CDR1 MDHEN and CDR2 SYDVKM. V was clipped by 6 bases and J by 3 bases; unmatched bases: 14. The CDR3 spans 16 residues. The DNA for the CDR3 is TGTGCCAGCAGCCTCGGACTAGTTGGAAATGGCTACGAGCAGTACTTC. Protein: CASSLGLVGNGYEQYF.

This chain connects TRBV25-1 to TRBJ2-1; 7 bases agree with TRBD1. The J segment lost 7 bases and the V segment lost 3 bases, leaving 6 bases of the junction unmatched. Germline V gene sequence: CDR1 MGHDK, CDR2 SYGVNS. This CDR3 is built from 14 residues. The CDR3 is CASSEVGGLNEQFF. CDR3 in DNA: TGTGCCAGCAGTGAGGTAGGGGGCTTGAATGAGCAGTTCTTC. The variable domain in full, with the rest retrieved from reference TRBV25-1 and TRBJ2-1, is EADIYQTPRYLVIGTGKKITLECSQTMGHDKMYWYQQDPGMELHLIHYSYGVNSTEKGDLSSESTVSRIRTEHFPLTLESARPSHTSQYLCASSEVGGLNEQFFGPGTRLTVL.

The chain employs TRBV28 and TRBJ1-6; 8 nucleotides line up with TRBD1. Germline CDR1 is MDHEN and CDR2 is SYDVKM. This CDR3 region has 15 residues. With V trimmed by 3 bases and J by 3 bases, 1 base remained unmatched. In nucleotides, the CDR3 is TGTGCCAGCAGTTTCGGACAGGGCTATAATTCACCCCTCCACTTT. Protein product: CASSFGQGYNSPLHF.

The J gene is TRBJ2-7, the V gene TRBV9; D may be TRBD2 (5 bases). This CDR3 has 13 residues. Germline assignment: CDR1 SGDLS and CDR2 YYNGEE. Trimming pared 4 bases from V and 3 bases from J, leaving 11 bases between. CDR3 sequence reads: CASSSGLGYEQYF. DNA for the CDR3: TGTGCCAGCAGCTCCGGACTCGGCTACGAGCAGTACTTC.

The V call is TRBV10-3, the J call TRBJ2-7; 7 bases are shared with TRBD2. Germline CDR1 and CDR2: ENHRY and SYGVKD. The V and J ends lost 6 bases and 3 bases, in that order; junction bases with no gene match: 2. The CDR3 loop spans 12 amino acids. CDR3 loop: CAIRGGDYEQYF. CDR3 coding DNA: TGTGCCATCAGGGGAGGGGACTACGAGCAGTACTTC.

In its sample, this clone was seen once. The chain combines TRBV7-2 with TRBJ2-7; D perhaps matches TRBD1 (5 bases). The V end lost 0 bases, the J end lost 6 bases, and 6 bases lay between the germline ends. Germline CDR1 SGHTA, CDR2 FQGNSA. The CDR3 has 12 amino acids. This CDR3 is CASSLAGAEQYF. CDR3 in DNA: TGTGCCAGCAGCTTAGCAGGGGCCGAGCAGTACTTC.

This clone has only a few counts. V is TRBV10-3 and J is TRBJ2-1; 7 bases are a match to TRBD2. The CDR3 has 15 amino acids. The germline V gene has CDR1 ENHRY and CDR2 SYGVKD. Losses at the gene ends were 8 bases for V and 10 bases for J; bases not matched to a gene: 17. In nucleotides, the CDR3 is TGTGCCATCGAGGGCAACTTGGGCGGGAGACGGGAGCAGTTCTTC. It specifies CAIEGNLGGRREQFF.

J is TRBJ1-2 and V is TRBV23-1; D not resolved. TRBV23-1 is flagged as an ORF with uncertain function. Between the trimmed V and J ends, which lost 6 bases and 8 bases, there was a span of 13 bases. The CDR3 is 12 amino acids. CDR3 coding DNA: TGCGCCAGCAGCCCCTCAGTGAAGGGCTACACCTTC. This encodes CASSPSVKGYTF.

The chain has TRBV7-8 and TRBJ1-2; TRBD1 matches 8 bases. Trimming cost V 5 bases and J 6 bases; bases outside gene matches: 11. The CDR3 runs 15 residues. Germline CDR1 reads SGHVS; CDR2 reads FQNEAQ. The CDR3 nucleotides are TGTGCCAGCAGCCACGGGACAGGACTATTCGATGGCTACACCTTC. Its translation: CASSHGTGLFDGYTF.

This clone was detected only a few times. The V call is TRBV6-5, the J call TRBJ1-2; TRBD1 matches at 11 bases. Germline CDR1 and CDR2: MNHEY and SVGAGI. With V trimmed by 5 bases and J by 8 bases, 4 bases remained unmatched. The CDR3 extends over 13 amino acids. CDR3 protein: CASSRGQGEGYTF. Here the CDR3 DNA reads TGTGCCAGCAGTAGGGGACAGGGGGAAGGCTACACCTTC.

The J gene is TRBJ2-5, the V gene TRBV19, with D possibly TRBD1 on 6 matching bases. The CDR3 spans 13 residues. V gave up 0 bases and J gave up 5 bases, with 7 bases separating them. CDR1 is LNHDA and CDR2 is SQIVND in the germline V gene (reference sequence). CDR3 region: CASSIDQGETQYF. In nucleotides, the CDR3 is TGTGCCAGTAGTATAGATCAGGGGGAGACCCAGTACTTC.